This TCR beta chain stems from a study of blood T cell repertoires in COVID-19. J was trimmed by 7 bases and V by 10 bases; bases with no gene match: 14. This CDR3 is built from 14 residues. Per the germline V gene, CDR1 is LNHDA and CDR2 is SQIVND (reference sequence). Sequenced by immunoSEQ multiplex PCR; TCRdb stores in-frame clones only, minus some. The sample holds 30,000 to 40,000 clones, more than 85% seen once. This chain joins TRBV19 and TRBJ2-7; 9 nucleotides line up with TRBD1. The sample taken for sequencing was peripheral blood. This receptor was identified in a human donor in a cohort sampled during active COVID-19. The CDR3: CATRPGQGPWEQYF. The CDR3 region has the DNA TGTGCCACCCGTCCGGGACAGGGCCCTTGGGAGCAGTACTTC.